This entry features one T cell receptor (beta chain) sequence. Sequencing used cDNA as its template, made by extracting RNA and reverse transcribing it. Sequencing was performed with immunoSEQ multiplex PCR; in TCRdb, only in-frame clones are kept and a portion is missing. The profile shows 180,000 or so clones, roughly 60% of them singletons. The source of the sample is a study of CD8+ T cells in alopecia areata. Study context: Tofacitinib therapy lasting 6 to 18 months was followed by 6 months off drug.

In germline, CDR1 is SGHVS, CDR2 FNYEAQ. The CDR3 spans 15 residues. V lost 5 bases, J lost 7 bases, and 10 bases stayed unmatched. The material was CD4+ T cells sorted from blood, obtained at week 0. The V gene is TRBV7-6, the J gene TRBJ2-2; 7 bases are shared with TRBD1. This TCR was sampled from a human donor with alopecia areata. CDR3 loop: CASSPRTGRGGELFF. For the CDR3, the DNA is TGTGCCAGCAGCCCTAGGACAGGTCGGGGCGGGGAGCTGTTTTTT. The full variable domain, rest sourced from reference TRBV7-6 and TRBJ2-2, is GAGVSQSPRYKVTKRGQDVALRCDPISGHVSLYWYRQALGQGPEFLTYFNYEAQQDKSGLPNDRFSAERPEGSISTLTIQRTEQRDSAMYRCASSPRTGRGGELFFGEGSRLTVL.